This record concerns one TCR beta chain sequence. This sample was included in a study of blood T cells in healthy people across ages. A second PCR, run for roughly 7 to 11 cycles, used a sample-barcoded 5' primer plus a J-beta primer mix. TCRdb itself ran the 5' RACE reads through MiXCR, one entry per CDR3 protein. Of about 1.8 million distinct CDR3 sequences detected, about 50% appear once; the ten largest clones hold approximately 2.1%. The CDR3 covers 15 residues. The V and J ends lost 0 bases and 0 bases respectively, with 6 bases between them. The germline gives CDR1 LGHNA, CDR2 YSLEER. Input material: blood. This clonotype originated in a woman in her forties in good health. The chain carries TRBV4-3 and TRBJ1-3; D remains unclear. The CDR3 DNA reads as TGCGCCAGCAGCCAAGATCCGGACTCTGGAAACACCATATATTTT. Protein sequence: CASSQDPDSGNTIYF.